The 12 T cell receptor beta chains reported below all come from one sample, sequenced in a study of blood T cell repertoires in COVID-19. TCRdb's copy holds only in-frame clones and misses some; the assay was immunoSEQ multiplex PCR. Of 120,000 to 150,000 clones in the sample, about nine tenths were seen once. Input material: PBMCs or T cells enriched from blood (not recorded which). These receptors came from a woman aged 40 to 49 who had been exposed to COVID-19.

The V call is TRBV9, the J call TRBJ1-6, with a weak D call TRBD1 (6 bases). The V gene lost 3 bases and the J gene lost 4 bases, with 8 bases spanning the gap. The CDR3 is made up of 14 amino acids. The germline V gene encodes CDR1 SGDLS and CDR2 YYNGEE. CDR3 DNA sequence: TGTGCCAGCAGCGGGACAGATTATAATTCACCCCTCCACTTT. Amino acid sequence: CASSGTDYNSPLHF.

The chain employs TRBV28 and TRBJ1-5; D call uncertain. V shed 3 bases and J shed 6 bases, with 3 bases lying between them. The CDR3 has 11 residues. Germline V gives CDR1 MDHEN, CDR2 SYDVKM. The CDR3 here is CASSFSQPQHF. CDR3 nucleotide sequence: TGTGCCAGCAGTTTTAGTCAGCCCCAGCATTTT.

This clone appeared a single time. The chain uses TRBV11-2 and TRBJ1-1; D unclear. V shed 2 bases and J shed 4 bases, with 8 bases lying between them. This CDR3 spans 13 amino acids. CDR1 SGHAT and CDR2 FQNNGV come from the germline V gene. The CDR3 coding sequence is TGTGCCAGCAGCTTATCCCTCGGCACTGAAGCTTTCTTT. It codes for CASSLSLGTEAFF.

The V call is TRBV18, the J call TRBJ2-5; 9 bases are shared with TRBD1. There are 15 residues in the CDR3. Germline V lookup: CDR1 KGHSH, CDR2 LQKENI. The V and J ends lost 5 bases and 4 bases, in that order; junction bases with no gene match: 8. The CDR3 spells CASSSGQGKTETQYF. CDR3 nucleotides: TGTGCCAGCTCATCCGGACAGGGGAAAACAGAGACCCAGTACTTC.

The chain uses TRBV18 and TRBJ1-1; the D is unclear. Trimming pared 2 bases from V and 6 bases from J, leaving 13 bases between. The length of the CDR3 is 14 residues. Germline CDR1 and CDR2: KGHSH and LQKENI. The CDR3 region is CASSPAGRTAEAFF. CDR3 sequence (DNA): TGTGCCAGCTCACCAGCAGGTAGGACTGCTGAAGCTTTCTTT.

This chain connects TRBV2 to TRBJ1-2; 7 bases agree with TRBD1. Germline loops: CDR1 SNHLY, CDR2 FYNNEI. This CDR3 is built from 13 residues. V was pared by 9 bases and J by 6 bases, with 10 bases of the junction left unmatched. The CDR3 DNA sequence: TGTGCCAGACGACCGACAGGGCGCGATGGCTACACCTTC. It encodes CARRPTGRDGYTF.

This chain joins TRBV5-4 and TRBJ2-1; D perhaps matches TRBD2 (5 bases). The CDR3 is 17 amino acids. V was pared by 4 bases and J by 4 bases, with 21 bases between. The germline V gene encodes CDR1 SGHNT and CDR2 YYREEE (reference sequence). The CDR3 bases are TGTGCCAGCAGCCCCTCGGGGTCCAGCGTGGGTTACAATGAGCAGTTCTTC. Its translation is CASSPSGSSVGYNEQFF.

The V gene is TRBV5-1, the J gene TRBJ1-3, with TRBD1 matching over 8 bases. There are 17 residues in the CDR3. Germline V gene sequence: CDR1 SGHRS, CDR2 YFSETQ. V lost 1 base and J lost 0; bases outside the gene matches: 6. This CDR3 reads CASSLLGQASSGNTIYF. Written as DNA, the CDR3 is TGCGCCAGCAGCTTGTTGGGACAGGCGAGCTCTGGAAACACCATATATTTT.

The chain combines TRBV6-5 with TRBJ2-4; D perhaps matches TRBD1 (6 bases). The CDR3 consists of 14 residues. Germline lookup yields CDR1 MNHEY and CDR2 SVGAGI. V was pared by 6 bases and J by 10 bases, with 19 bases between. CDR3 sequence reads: CASRLTGYEGIQYF. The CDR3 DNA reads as TGTGCCAGCAGACTCACAGGGTACGAAGGGATTCAGTACTTC.

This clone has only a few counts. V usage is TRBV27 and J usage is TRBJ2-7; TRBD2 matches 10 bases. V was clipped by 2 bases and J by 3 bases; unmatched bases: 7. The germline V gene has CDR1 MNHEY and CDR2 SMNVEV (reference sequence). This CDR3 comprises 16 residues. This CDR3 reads CASSLRSRLAGYEQYF. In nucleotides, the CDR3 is TGTGCCAGCAGTTTACGTAGTCGACTAGCGGGCTACGAGCAGTACTTC.

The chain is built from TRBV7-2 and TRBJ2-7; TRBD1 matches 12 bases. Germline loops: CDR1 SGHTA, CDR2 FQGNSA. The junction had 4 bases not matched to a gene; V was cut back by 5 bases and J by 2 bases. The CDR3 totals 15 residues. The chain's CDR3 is CASSQGTGGTYEQYF. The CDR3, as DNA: TGTGCCAGCAGCCAAGGGACAGGGGGCACCTACGAGCAGTACTTC.

CDR3 in DNA: TGTGCCATCAGTGATGCGGGACAGCACGACTATGGCTACACCTTC. It yields the protein CAISDAGQHDYGYTF. The chain joins TRBV10-3 to TRBJ1-2; 7 bases align to TRBD1. V was clipped by 3 bases and J by 3 bases; unmatched bases: 7. The CDR3 covers 15 residues. Germline V gives CDR1 ENHRY, CDR2 SYGVKD.